Listed here are 30 T cell receptor beta chains from one sample, sequenced in a study of blood T cell repertoires in COVID-19. Profiled with immunoSEQ multiplex PCR; TCRdb holds only in-frame clones, not every one. This sample yields about 190,000 clones, of which roughly 83% are seen a single time; about 3.5% belongs to the top ten. Sample: PBMCs or T cells enriched from blood (not recorded which). The receptors come from a young woman who had recovered from COVID-19.

The chain joins TRBV24-1 to TRBJ2-2, with D possibly being TRBD2 (7 bases). V dropped 4 bases and J dropped 5 bases, with 16 bases sitting between them. The CDR3 length is 16 residues. Germline values: CDR1 KGHDR, CDR2 SFDVKD. CDR3 in amino acids: CATSEGGGFVTGELFF. CDR3 coding DNA: TGTGCCACCAGTGAGGGCGGGGGCTTCGTGACCGGGGAGCTGTTTTTT.

The genes are TRBV5-6 and TRBJ1-2; possible D gene TRBD1, 6 bases. The CDR3 runs to 14 residues. The germline CDR1 and CDR2 sequences are SGHDT and YYEEEE. V gave up 0 bases and J gave up 5 bases, with 11 bases separating them. The CDR3 nucleotides read TGTGCCAGCAGCTTGGATGGGGGCGCGTATGGCTACACCTTC. Its protein is CASSLDGGAYGYTF.

The CDR3 region has the DNA TGTGCCAGCAGTCCTAGGACAGGAACAAACACAGATACGCAGTATTTT. Translating gives CASSPRTGTNTDTQYF. The gene calls are TRBV11-2 and TRBJ2-3; TRBD1 agrees at 7 bases. V trimming: 6 bases; J trimming: 2 bases; junction bases outside the gene matches: 11. CDR1 is SGHAT, CDR2 FQNNGV, per germline. This CDR3 is 16 amino acids long.

This sequence joins TRBV7-3 and TRBJ2-7; TRBD2 matches 10 bases. CDR1 SGHTA and CDR2 FQGTGA come from the germline V gene. With V trimmed by 5 bases and J by 2 bases, 6 bases remained unmatched. The CDR3 has 15 amino acids. The CDR3 coding sequence is TGTGCCAGCAGCCCGACTAGCGGGTTTCCCTACGAGCAGTACTTC. Its translation is CASSPTSGFPYEQYF.

This chain joins TRBV18 and TRBJ1-5; 7 bases agree with TRBD1. The CDR3 runs 14 residues. V gave up 5 bases and J gave up 4 bases; unmatched junction bases: 5. Germline V gives CDR1 KGHSH, CDR2 LQKENI. CDR3 coding DNA: TGTGCCAGCTCATACGGGACAGATAATCAGCCCCAGCATTTT. It specifies CASSYGTDNQPQHF.

The chain carries TRBV7-7 and TRBJ2-7, with 8 nucleotides matching TRBD1. From germline, CDR1 is SSHAT and CDR2 FNYEAQ (reference sequence). The CDR3 extends over 8 amino acids. CDR3 region: CASCYRGV. CDR3 sequence (DNA): TGTGCTAGTTGCTACAGGGGGGTC.

V usage is TRBV5-4 and J usage is TRBJ1-1, with D unclear. Germline V CDR1 and CDR2: SGHNT, YYREEE (reference sequence). V lost 2 bases to trimming and J lost 1 base, with 21 bases between them. The CDR3 totals 18 residues. CDR3 residues: CASSFEYGSIPSNTEAFF. CDR3 sequence (DNA): TGTGCCAGCAGCTTTGAGTATGGGAGTATCCCTTCGAACACTGAAGCTTTCTTT.

The V and J genes are TRBV25-1 and TRBJ2-3, with TRBD2 as a possible D gene (6 bases). V was shortened by 4 bases and J by 6 bases, with 17 bases between the two germline ends. Germline loops: CDR1 MGHDK, CDR2 SYGVNS. The CDR3 extends over 15 amino acids. The CDR3 protein is CASSATQRLDDTQYF. CDR3 nucleotide sequence: TGTGCCAGCAGTGCGACCCAGAGACTAGATGATACGCAGTATTTT.

The V and J genes are TRBV11-2 and TRBJ2-7; 14 bases map to TRBD2. After removal of 5 bases from V and 7 bases from J, the junction contained 4 bases not matched to a gene. This CDR3 is 14 amino acids long. Germline values: CDR1 SGHAT, CDR2 FQNNGV. The CDR3 DNA reads as TGTGCCAGCAGCGCGGGACTAGCGGGGGAAGAGCAGTACTTC. Protein sequence: CASSAGLAGEEQYF.

The chain employs TRBV29-1 and TRBJ2-3, with D perhaps TRBD2 (6 bases). The CDR3 is 12 amino acids. V was trimmed by 5 bases and J by 1 base, leaving 7 bases between them. Germline loops: CDR1 SQVTM, CDR2 ANQGSEA. The CDR3: CSVPSGTDTQYF. DNA of the CDR3: TGCAGCGTTCCTAGCGGCACAGATACGCAGTATTTT.

V usage is TRBV28 and J usage is TRBJ1-5; maybe TRBD1 (5 bases). Germline CDR1 is MDHEN and CDR2 is SYDVKM. CDR3 length: 15 amino acids. Trimming removed 5 bases from V and 2 bases from J, with 13 bases in between. The CDR3 loop reads CASSLITGGNQPQHF. Written as DNA, the CDR3 is TGTGCCAGCAGTCTAATCACGGGGGGCAATCAGCCCCAGCATTTT.

This chain links TRBV19 with TRBJ1-6; D unresolved. CDR1 is LNHDA, CDR2 SQIVND, per germline (reference sequence). The CDR3 is 16 residues long. Trimming cost V 0 bases and J 9 bases, with 15 bases left between them. The CDR3 sequence: CASSIESSILVSPLHF. Written as DNA, the CDR3 is TGTGCCAGTAGTATAGAGTCGTCTATTTTGGTTTCACCCCTCCACTTT.

The chain uses TRBV2 and TRBJ1-1; D possibly corresponds to TRBD1 (6 bases). V lost 3 bases and J lost 4, with 15 bases in between. The CDR3 runs to 15 residues. Germline CDR1 and CDR2: SNHLY and FYNNEI. The CDR3 DNA is TGTGCCAGCAGTGAGAATCAGGGGACGAGCACTGAAGCTTTCTTT. It codes for CASSENQGTSTEAFF.

The chain joins TRBV5-4 to TRBJ2-5, with 9 bases fitting TRBD2. V lost 4 bases and J lost 4; bases outside the gene matches: 8. CDR3 length: 15 residues. CDR1 SGHNT and CDR2 YYREEE come from the germline V gene (reference sequence). CDR3 sequence reads: CASSPGGRAGETQYF. The CDR3, as DNA: TGTGCCAGCAGCCCTGGCGGGAGGGCCGGAGAGACCCAGTACTTC.

The chain links TRBV28 to TRBJ1-2; D call uncertain. The CDR3 totals 11 residues. The germline V gene encodes CDR1 MDHEN and CDR2 SYDVKM. The germline V and J ends were trimmed by 3 bases and 6 bases, with 5 bases remaining between them. The CDR3 DNA follows: TGTGCCAGCAGTTTGTCTCATGGCTACACCTTC. This encodes CASSLSHGYTF.

This clone appeared a few times. J is TRBJ2-1 and V is TRBV6-6; possibly TRBD2 for D (6 bases). CDR1 is MNHNY, CDR2 SVGAGI, per germline (reference sequence). Trimming cost V 5 bases and J 5 bases, with 25 bases left between them. This CDR3 comprises 18 residues. Written as DNA, the CDR3 is TGTGCCAGCAGTCCCCAAACGGTGATTAGCGGAAGGAACAATGAGCAGTTCTTC. It codes for CASSPQTVISGRNNEQFF.

Here the CDR3 DNA reads TGTGCTAGTGGCGCCGGGACATTACTCTCCTACAATGAGCAGTTCTTC. It translates to CASGAGTLLSYNEQFF. The chain employs TRBV12-5 and TRBJ2-1; TRBD1 is a possible D gene (6 bases). The CDR3 is 16 residues long. The V gene lost 6 bases and the J gene lost 0 bases, with 15 bases spanning the gap. CDR1 and CDR2 from the germline V gene are LGHNT and FRNRAP.

The chain joins TRBV25-1 to TRBJ2-5; 8 positions match TRBD1. The germline gives CDR1 MGHDK, CDR2 SYGVNS. CDR3 size: 13 residues. The V gene end was trimmed by 5 bases and the J gene end by 5 bases; junction bases not matched to a gene: 4. In DNA form, the CDR3 reads TGTGCCAGCAGTTCGGGGACAGGCGAGACCCAGTACTTC. It codes for CASSSGTGETQYF.

The CDR3 coding sequence is TGCAGCGTTGGCCTGGGACAGGGGGGAGAAGCTTTCTTT. Amino acids: CSVGLGQGGEAFF. This chain joins TRBV29-1 and TRBJ1-1; TRBD1 matches at 11 bases. J lost 8 bases, V lost 4 bases, and 6 bases had no gene match. There are 13 residues in the CDR3. The germline V gene has CDR1 SQVTM and CDR2 ANQGSEA.

This clone is a singleton in its sample. The V and J genes are TRBV2 and TRBJ1-3, with D maybe TRBD1 (5 bases). This CDR3 is 16 amino acids long. In germline, CDR1 is SNHLY, CDR2 FYNNEI. V was pared by 4 bases and J by 4 bases, with 17 bases between. CDR3 coding DNA: TGTGCCAGCAGTGTTCCCAGTGGCCGGGGGGGAAACACCATATATTTT. Protein sequence: CASSVPSGRGGNTIYF.

The J gene is TRBJ1-1, the V gene TRBV29-1; perhaps TRBD1 as D (5 bases). The V gene's germline CDR1 is SQVTM and CDR2 ANQGSEA. This CDR3 has 12 amino acids. The V gene lost 8 bases and the J gene lost 1 base, with 11 bases spanning the gap. The CDR3 loop is CSTRQTNTEAFF. DNA of the CDR3: TGCAGCACCAGACAGACGAACACTGAAGCTTTCTTT.

The V gene is TRBV18, the J gene TRBJ2-7; unclear D gene. Trimming took 6 bases from V and 5 from J, leaving 11 bases between them. Germline V gene data show CDR1 as KGHSH and CDR2 as LQKENI. The CDR3 sequence is 12 residues long. The CDR3 sequence is CASSPSTNEQYF. The CDR3 DNA is TGTGCCAGCTCCCCTTCAACTAACGAGCAGTACTTC.

The chain joins TRBV5-1 to TRBJ1-5, with 9 positions matching TRBD1. Trimming removed 4 bases from V and 2 bases from J; junction bases left unmatched: 7. The CDR3 extends over 16 amino acids. Germline V gene lookup returns CDR1 SGHRS and CDR2 YFSETQ. CDR3 protein: CASSEGQGIGNQPQHF. In DNA form, the CDR3 reads TGCGCCAGCAGCGAGGGACAGGGTATCGGCAATCAGCCCCAGCATTTT. Using reference TRBV5-1 and TRBJ1-5 for the parts outside the CDR3, the full variable domain is KAGVTQTPRYLIKTRGQQVTLSCSPISGHRSVSWYQQTPGQGLQFLFEYFSETQRNKGNFPGRFSGRQFSNSRSEMNVSTLELGDSALYLCASSEGQGIGNQPQHFGDGTRLSIL.

CDR3 DNA: TGTGCCAGCAGCTTAGGCATCAGGGGGCGGGCCACTGAAGCTTTCTTT. This encodes CASSLGIRGRATEAFF. V and J are TRBV7-6 and TRBJ1-1, with 8 bases that match TRBD1. CDR3 length: 16 residues. The V segment lost 1 base and the J segment 4 bases; nucleotides outside the gene matches: 8. Germline loops: CDR1 SGHVS, CDR2 FNYEAQ.

The chain has TRBV5-1 and TRBJ1-2; 7 bases map to TRBD1. With 6 bases clipped from V and 4 bases from J, the junction kept 15 bases outside the gene matches. The CDR3 sequence is 16 residues long. CDR1 is SGHRS, CDR2 YFSETQ, per germline. The CDR3 here is CASTREPSGGSYGYTF. The CDR3, as DNA: TGCGCCAGCACCCGGGAACCCTCAGGGGGGAGCTATGGCTACACCTTC.

The chain's CDR3 is CASSTHTGLSTGELFF. In nucleotides, the CDR3 is TGTGCCAGCAGTACACATACAGGGTTGAGCACCGGGGAGCTGTTTTTT. J is TRBJ2-2 and V is TRBV28, with D perhaps matching TRBD1 (6 bases). V lost 5 bases to trimming and J lost 4 bases, with 17 bases between them. The CDR3 loop spans 16 amino acids. Germline assignment: CDR1 MDHEN and CDR2 SYDVKM.

The chain joins TRBV19 to TRBJ2-6, with D tentatively TRBD2 (5 bases). In germline, CDR1 is LNHDA, CDR2 SQIVND (reference sequence). The CDR3 is 13 residues long. V lost 8 bases and J 2 bases, leaving 7 bases between the germline ends. Here the CDR3 DNA reads TGTGCCAGTGCGGGCCCTGGGGCCAACGTCCTGACTTTC. Translation gives CASAGPGANVLTF. The whole variable domain, remainder taken from reference TRBV19 and TRBJ2-6, is DGGITQSPKYLFRKEGQNVTLSCEQNLNHDAMYWYRQDPGQGLRLIYYSQIVNDFQKGDIAEGYSVSREKKESFPLTVTSAQKNPTAFYLCASAGPGANVLTFGAGSRLTVL.

Worth noting for this clone: This sample includes further DNA sequences coding for the same CDR3. The chain carries TRBV9 and TRBJ1-1; 9 nucleotides align to TRBD1. Trimming at V came to 3 bases and at J to 3 bases, leaving 6 bases not matched to a gene. The CDR3 extends over 15 amino acids. The germline gives CDR1 SGDLS, CDR2 YYNGEE. CDR3 residues: CASSGYRGRDTEAFF. The CDR3 bases are TGTGCCAGCAGCGGATACAGGGGGCGCGACACTGAAGCTTTCTTT. Together with reference TRBV9 and TRBJ1-1, the CDR3 gives the full variable domain: DSGVTQTPKHLITATGQRVTLRCSPRSGDLSVYWYQQSLDQGLQFLIQYYNGEERAKGNILERFSAQQFPDLHSELNLSSLELGDSALYFCASSGYRGRDTEAFFGQGTRLTVV.

This sequence joins TRBV5-5 and TRBJ2-5, with 7 bases that match TRBD1. This CDR3 is 14 amino acids long. V trimming: 2 bases; J trimming: 4 bases; junction bases outside the gene matches: 5. The V gene's germline CDR1 is SGHKS and CDR2 YYEKEE (reference sequence). CDR3 in amino acids: CASSLQGILETQYF. The CDR3 DNA reads TGTGCCAGCAGCTTACAGGGGATCCTAGAGACCCAGTACTTC.

This clone came up a few times. The gene calls are TRBV9 and TRBJ2-1, with 10 bases identical to TRBD2. The CDR3 extends over 15 amino acids. With V trimmed by 3 bases and J by 6 bases, 6 bases remained unmatched. In germline, CDR1 is SGDLS, CDR2 YYNGEE. The CDR3: CASSGSGRPSNEQFF. The CDR3 DNA is TGTGCCAGCAGCGGTAGCGGGAGGCCCTCCAATGAGCAGTTCTTC.